This is a list of T cell receptor beta chains from one sample in a study of control samples from healthy donors and cancer patients. The method was immunoSEQ multiplex PCR; TCRdb's version includes in-frame clones alone and lacks a portion of them. The data contain approximately 150,000 clones, approximately 92% of them singletons. The sample taken for sequencing was blood. The source is a woman aged 40 to 50 in good health. CDR3s include the opening cysteine and the closing phenylalanine or tryptophan. D genes are given only for firm matches. For some rows the clone size is stated as once, few or many, or as a class when expanded; others skip it.

D	size	V	J	CDR3	DNA
.	few	TRBV4-1	TRBJ1-1	CASSQDNRGPEAFF	TGCGCCAGCAGCCAAGATAACAGAGGGCCCGAAGCTTTCTTT
TRBD1	.	TRBV7-8	TRBJ1-5	CASSLGGQGVQPQHF	TGTGCCAGCAGCTTAGGGGGACAGGGAGTTCAGCCCCAGCATTTT
.	.	TRBV7-8	TRBJ1-2	CASSLVGLLGYTF	TGTGCCAGCAGCTTAGTGGGGTTATTGGGCTACACCTTC
TRBD1	few	TRBV6-5	TRBJ1-2	CASSRTGDGYTF	TGTGCCAGCAGTCGGACAGGGGATGGCTACACCTTC
.	.	TRBV5-6	TRBJ1-6	CASSLTGNSPLHF	TGTGCCAGCAGCTTAACGGGGAATTCACCCCTCCACTTT
.	.	TRBV6-1	TRBJ1-2	CASSEARGGYGYTF	TGTGCCAGCAGTGAAGCAAGGGGGGGCTATGGCTACACCTTC
.	.	TRBV9	TRBJ1-3	CASSGGTAPGNTIYF	TGTGCCAGCAGCGGAGGGACGGCGCCAGGAAACACCATATATTTT
.	.	TRBV27	TRBJ2-1	CASSLLSVSGLSYNEQFF	TGTGCCAGCAGTTTATTATCAGTATCAGGACTTTCCTACAATGAGCAGTTCTTC
.	.	TRBV6-5	TRBJ1-2	CASSYSARGNYGYTF	TGTGCCAGCAGTTACTCGGCCAGGGGTAACTATGGCTACACCTTC
.	.	TRBV5-1	TRBJ1-4	CASSLGVPNEKLFF	TGCGCCAGCAGCTTGGGGGTCCCAAATGAAAAACTGTTTTTT
TRBD1	.	TRBV25-1	TRBJ1-5	CAGDRGEQSPYSNQPQHF	TGTGCCGGGGACAGGGGGGAACAAAGCCCTTATAGCAATCAGCCCCAGCATTTT
.	.	TRBV7-2	TRBJ1-2	CASSGRTSHGYTF	TGTGCCAGCAGCGGGCGGACGTCGCATGGCTACACCTTC
.	.	TRBV5-4	TRBJ2-5	CATDSGGRETQYF	TGTGCCACGGACTCGGGGGGCAGAGAGACCCAGTACTTC
.	.	TRBV2	TRBJ1-5	CASSEAPGRPQHF	TGTGCCAGCAGTGAAGCGCCCGGTCGACCCCAGCATTTT
.	.	TRBV9	TRBJ1-2	CASSENGRDYGYGYTF	TGTGCCAGCAGCGAAAACGGGAGGGACTATGGCTATGGCTACACCTTC
.	.	TRBV29-1	TRBJ2-5	CSVGSRAETQYF	TGCAGCGTTGGGTCCAGGGCTGAGACCCAGTACTTC
.	.	TRBV5-1	TRBJ2-1	CASSYLIRGEEQFF	TGCGCCAGCAGCTACCTAATCAGAGGGGAAGAGCAGTTCTTC
.	.	TRBV2	TRBJ2-3	CASKTGDTQYF	TGTGCCAGCAAGACTGGAGATACGCAGTATTTT
.	.	TRBV7-2	TRBJ2-7	CASSLSSMYEQYF	TGTGCCAGCAGCTTGTCAAGCATGTACGAGCAGTACTTC
.	once	TRBV2	TRBJ2-3	CATLDHATDTQYF	TGTGCCACTCTGGACCACGCCACAGATACGCAGTATTTT
.	.	TRBV5-1	TRBJ2-7	CASSLADWGTSEQYF	TGCGCCAGCAGCTTGGCCGATTGGGGGACGAGTGAGCAGTACTTC
.	.	TRBV19	TRBJ2-1	CASSMEPTDEQFF	TGTGCCAGTAGTATGGAGCCGACGGATGAGCAGTTCTTC
.	.	TRBV19	TRBJ2-5	CASRTGGQETQYF	TGTGCCAGTCGCACGGGTGGCCAAGAGACCCAGTACTTC
TRBD1	.	TRBV18	TRBJ1-2	CASSQAGTGGGYTF	TGTGCCAGCTCCCAGGCCGGGACAGGGGGTGGCTACACCTTC
.	.	TRBV7-7	TRBJ2-5	CASSLAVGPQETQYF	TGTGCCAGCAGCTTGGCGGTGGGCCCACAAGAGACCCAGTACTTC
TRBD1	.	TRBV7-6	TRBJ1-1	CASSLSSGQGFTEAFF	TGTGCCAGCAGCTTAAGCTCGGGACAGGGGTTCACTGAAGCTTTCTTT
.	.	TRBV29-1	TRBJ2-7	CSVRLGPSLEQYF	TGCAGCGTCAGACTAGGCCCATCCCTCGAGCAGTACTTC
.	.	TRBV27	TRBJ2-1	CASSFTGTGLNEQFF	TGTGCCAGCAGTTTCACAGGGACCGGCCTTAATGAGCAGTTCTTC
.	.	TRBV10-1	TRBJ2-1	CASSEGNEQFF	TGCGCCAGCAGTGAGGGCAATGAGCAGTTCTTC
.	.	TRBV7-3	TRBJ2-1	CASSPTGGNEQFF	TGTGCCAGCAGCCCGACAGGAGGAAATGAGCAGTTCTTC
.	.	TRBV9	TRBJ2-3	CASSVGMEDTQYF	TGTGCCAGCAGCGTAGGTATGGAAGATACGCAGTATTTT
.	.	TRBV7-6	TRBJ1-4	CASSLWDGNEKLFF	TGTGCCAGCAGCTTATGGGACGGGAATGAAAAACTGTTTTTT
.	.	TRBV4-1	TRBJ1-2	CASSQAKDSPYGYTF	TGCGCCAGCAGCCAAGCGAAGGACAGTCCCTATGGCTACACCTTC
.	.	TRBV12-3/TRBV12-4	TRBJ2-1	CASSLGGNEQFF	TGTGCCAGCAGTTTGGGGGGCAATGAGCAGTTCTTC
.	.	TRBV9	TRBJ2-5	CASSSSYREETQYF	TGTGCCAGCAGCTCCTCCTACAGGGAAGAGACCCAGTACTTC
.	.	TRBV4-2	TRBJ2-3	CASSQANTDTQYF	TGTGCCAGCAGCCAGGCCAACACAGATACGCAGTATTTT
.	.	TRBV6-5	TRBJ1-6	CASSYDEESPLHF	TGTGCCAGCAGTTACGATGAGGAATCACCCCTCCACTTT
.	.	TRBV29-1	TRBJ1-2	CSVEEIRGYGYTF	TGCAGCGTTGAAGAGATAAGGGGCTATGGCTACACCTTC
.	.	TRBV20-1	TRBJ2-1	CSAGYEQFF	TGCAGTGCTGGGTACGAGCAGTTCTTC